The source of this TCR beta chain is a study of blood T cells in healthy people across ages. The overall study: With template switching, about one barcoded beta molecule was captured per two T cells.

A sample-barcoded 5' primer and a J-beta primer mix were used in a second PCR of roughly 6 to 11 cycles. Each TCR beta cDNA got a 12-nucleotide random molecular identifier. TCRdb re-called the 5' RACE reads through MiXCR, storing one row per CDR3 protein. The sample has about 730,000 distinct CDR3 sequences, roughly 43% seen once. Study results and limitations: Per million T cells, TCR beta diversity dropped roughly linearly as age increased. The unknown donor CMV status may have confounded expanded clonotype changes.

Notes on this clonotype: Its antigen is not known.

The clonotype was recovered from a woman in her fifties or sixties in good health. Sequencing was carried out using blood.

CDR3 sequence (DNA): TGTGCCAGCAGTGTCCACAGGTCGGGCAATCAGCCCCAGCATTTT. As protein: CASSVHRSGNQPQHF. The genes are TRBV6-2 or TRBV6-3 and TRBJ1-5, with D perhaps matching TRBD1 (5 bases). The CDR3 spans 15 residues. V dropped 5 bases and J dropped 2 bases, with 13 bases sitting between them. In germline, CDR1 is MNHEY, CDR2 SVGEGT.